Below are 2 T cell receptor beta chains sequenced from a single sample in a study of blood T cell repertoires in COVID-19. Libraries were prepared by immunoSEQ multiplex PCR; TCRdb keeps only in-frame clonotypes and omits some of them. The sample lists under 500,000 clones, about 85% seen once, with under 2% in the top ten. Sequencing input: PBMCs or T cells enriched from blood (not recorded which). These receptors all come from a woman between 18 and 30 years old with acute COVID-19.

This rearrangement joins TRBV2 to TRBJ1-6, with no clear D. CDR1 and CDR2 (germline): SNHLY, FYNNEI. CDR3 length: 15 residues. The germline V and J ends were trimmed by 4 bases and 5 bases, with 12 bases remaining between them. CDR3 residues: CASSVIQANNSPLHF. The CDR3 DNA is TGTGCCAGCAGTGTAATCCAGGCTAATAATTCACCCCTCCACTTT.

This chain uses TRBV11-3 with TRBJ2-3; 7 positions match TRBD1. The CDR3 contains 14 residues. Looked up from germline, CDR1 is SGHNT and CDR2 is YENEEA. V was pared by 5 bases and J by 2 bases, with 4 bases of the junction left unmatched. Here the CDR3 DNA reads TGTGCCAGCAGCCGGGACAGAGACACAGATACGCAGTATTTT. It specifies CASSRDRDTDTQYF.